A selection of T cell receptor beta chains follows, all from one sample in a study of blood T cell repertoires in COVID-19. Profiling relied on immunoSEQ multiplex PCR, and the TCRdb table lists in-frame clones only, not all of them. This repertoire shows about 100,000 clones, just under 80% found once; its top ten account for roughly 29%. Sequencing was carried out using peripheral blood. The receptors come from a man between 65 and 85 years old with active or convalescent COVID-19. Both conserved end residues are part of each CDR3. The D gene is left open where the match is weak. Size tells how often a clone was seen (once, few, many) or the class of an expanded clone, and some rows leave it out.

>NA|TRBV6-1|NA|TRBJ2-7
CASSETRFLYEQYF
TGTGCCAGCAGTGAAACTAGATTCCTCTACGAGCAGTACTTC
>NA|TRBV9|NA|TRBJ2-3
CASSVAGAGVTDTQYF
TGTGCCAGCAGCGTAGCGGGCGCAGGGGTCACAGATACGCAGTATTTT
>NA|TRBV12-3/TRBV12-4|once|TRBJ1-2
CASSSNRAGYTF
TGTGCCAGCAGTTCCAACAGGGCTGGCTACACCTTC
>TRBD2|TRBV7-9|NA|TRBJ2-1
CASSLRVAGVHNEQFF
TGTGCCAGCAGCTTACGGGTAGCGGGAGTCCACAATGAGCAGTTCTTC
>TRBD1|TRBV7-2|NA|TRBJ1-1
CASSSRWDSSVRSNTEAFF
TGTGCCAGCAGCTCACGGTGGGACAGTAGCGTTCGTTCGAACACTGAAGCTTTCTTT
>TRBD1|TRBV5-1|NA|TRBJ1-1
CASSSGQGAPEAFF
TGCGCCAGCAGCTCGGGACAGGGGGCCCCCGAAGCTTTCTTT
>TRBD1|TRBV18|NA|TRBJ1-1
CASSSEGQGRTEAFF
TGTGCCAGCTCATCCGAAGGACAGGGGAGAACTGAAGCTTTCTTT
>NA|TRBV27|NA|TRBJ1-2
CASSLVTGYGYTF
TGTGCCAGCAGTTTAGTTACGGGATATGGCTACACCTTC
>NA|TRBV19|NA|TRBJ2-3
CASSIGPGSTDTQYF
TGTGCCAGTAGTATAGGCCCCGGGAGCACAGATACGCAGTATTTT
>NA|TRBV7-2|once|TRBJ2-3
CASSLTPTDTQYF
TGTGCCAGCAGCCTGACACCCACAGATACGCAGTATTTT
>TRBD1|TRBV11-3|NA|TRBJ2-1
CASSPTGQGHNEQFF
TGTGCCAGCAGCCCTACGGGACAGGGGCACAATGAGCAGTTCTTC
>NA|TRBV6-2/TRBV6-3|NA|TRBJ2-2
CASSPRLRYTNTGELFF
TGTGCCAGCAGCCCGAGGCTGCGGTACACGAACACCGGGGAGCTGTTTTTT
>TRBD1|TRBV5-1|NA|TRBJ1-2
CASSRDRGRGYGYTF
TGCGCCAGCAGCCGGGACAGGGGAAGAGGCTATGGCTACACCTTC
>TRBD2|TRBV4-2|NA|TRBJ2-3
CASSQHLAGGTTDTQYF
TGTGCCAGCAGCCAACACCTAGCGGGAGGTACCACAGATACGCAGTATTTT
>NA|TRBV5-8|NA|TRBJ2-7
CASKRPQYEQYF
TGTGCCAGCAAGAGGCCTCAGTACGAGCAGTACTTC
>TRBD1|TRBV30|NA|TRBJ2-2
CAWTRDRINTGELFF
TGTGCCTGGACCCGGGACAGGATCAACACCGGGGAGCTGTTTTTT
>TRBD1|TRBV10-3|NA|TRBJ1-5
CAISPTGVMQPQHF
TGTGCCATCAGCCCGACAGGGGTTATGCAGCCCCAGCATTTT
>NA|TRBV3-1/TRBV3-2|once|TRBJ1-2
CASSQAGGGAGYGYTF
TGTGCCAGCAGCCAAGCCGGTGGGGGGGCTGGCTATGGCTACACCTTC
>NA|TRBV4-1|NA|TRBJ2-5
CASRGQQETQYF
TGCGCCAGCAGAGGACAGCAAGAGACCCAGTACTTC
>TRBD1|TRBV2|NA|TRBJ1-2
CASRGQLNYGYTF
TGTGCCAGCAGGGGACAGCTGAACTATGGCTACACCTTC
>NA|TRBV19|NA|TRBJ2-1
CASSITGTQIGEQFF
TGTGCCAGTAGTATAACCGGGACACAGATCGGTGAGCAGTTCTTC
>NA|TRBV29-1|NA|TRBJ2-7
CSASGVVSYEQYF
TGCAGCGCGTCGGGGGTGGTGAGCTACGAGCAGTACTTC
>TRBD1|TRBV6-1|NA|TRBJ1-1
CASSDRQGEAEAFF
TGTGCCAGCAGTGACAGACAGGGGGAGGCTGAAGCTTTCTTT
>NA|TRBV27|NA|TRBJ2-5
CASSLGAGADEGKYF
TGTGCCAGCAGTTTAGGGGCGGGGGCCGATGAAGGGAAGTACTTC
>NA|TRBV3-1/TRBV3-2|NA|TRBJ1-3
CASSQDFRTVGNTIYF
TGTGCCAGCAGCCAAGATTTTAGAACAGTCGGCAACACCATATATTTT
>NA|TRBV20-1|NA|TRBJ2-5
CSGRVRETQYF
TGCAGTGGTAGGGTCCGGGAGACCCAGTACTTC
>TRBD1|TRBV14|few|TRBJ1-6
CASSQLDRGNSPLHF
TGTGCCAGCAGCCAATTGGACAGGGGAAATTCACCCCTCCACTTT
>TRBD1|TRBV5-4|NA|TRBJ1-2
CASSPGQGYYGYTF
TGTGCCAGCAGCCCGGGACAGGGGTACTATGGCTACACCTTC
>NA|TRBV3-1/TRBV3-2|NA|TRBJ1-1
CASSQDPQAPAGEAFF
TGTGCCAGCAGCCAAGACCCACAGGCTCCAGCGGGGGAAGCTTTCTTT
>NA|TRBV18|NA|TRBJ1-4
CASSADRSEKLFF
TGTGCCAGCTCAGCTGACAGGTCTGAAAAACTGTTTTTT
>NA|TRBV5-1|NA|TRBJ1-2
CASSFSGVGYTF
TGCGCCAGCAGCTTCTCAGGGGTTGGCTACACCTTC
>TRBD1|TRBV5-1|NA|TRBJ2-3
CASSLGPGQGGVSQYF
TGCGCCAGCAGCTTGGGGCCCGGACAGGGGGGAGTGTCGCAGTATTTT
>NA|TRBV10-2|NA|TRBJ1-5
CASSDGFSGRDQPQHF
TGCGCCAGCAGTGACGGATTTTCAGGGAGGGATCAGCCCCAGCATTTT
>TRBD2|TRBV5-6|NA|TRBJ2-3
CASSLEGGRFKADTQYF
TGTGCCAGCAGCTTGGAAGGCGGGAGATTTAAGGCAGATACGCAGTATTTT
>TRBD1|TRBV7-2|once|TRBJ2-1
CASSWGQGGHNEQFF
TGTGCCAGCAGCTGGGGACAGGGGGGCCACAATGAGCAGTTCTTC
>TRBD2|TRBV5-1|NA|TRBJ2-5
CASSLGREGRAGETQYF
TGCGCCAGCAGCTTGGGTCGGGAGGGCCGGGCTGGAGAGACCCAGTACTTC
>TRBD2|TRBV5-4|NA|TRBJ2-7
CASSLGLAGDYEQYF
TGTGCCAGCAGCTTGGGATTAGCGGGAGACTACGAGCAGTACTTC
>NA|TRBV7-9|NA|TRBJ1-1
CASSRDPVNTEAFF
TGTGCCAGCAGCAGGGACCCAGTGAACACTGAAGCTTTCTTT
>NA|TRBV6-5|NA|TRBJ1-5
CASRAGQRDQPQHF
TGTGCCAGCAGGGCAGGACAGAGAGATCAGCCCCAGCATTTT
>NA|TRBV28|NA|TRBJ1-2
CASSFLDRVDGYTF
TGTGCCAGCAGTTTCTTGGACAGAGTCGATGGCTACACCTTC
>TRBD1|TRBV2|medium-sized|TRBJ1-4
CASRDRVGSEKLFF
TGTGCCAGCAGGGACAGGGTCGGAAGTGAAAAACTGTTTTTT